This T cell receptor beta chain was obtained from a study of blood T cell repertoires in COVID-19. At the level of the study: Some COVID-19 samples were acute and others convalescent; all came from the United States, Italy and Spain. PBMCs, B-cell-depleted T cells, or T cells were the source of the cDNA or gDNA that made up the material.

Original processing methods: Nucleated cell counts were estimated from reference gene primer amplification. TCRdb's copy holds only in-frame clones and misses some; the assay was immunoSEQ multiplex PCR. V and J calls and clone size are copied from that table; D and trimming were computed from the DNA. Here the sample spans about 50,000 clones, 84% being singletons. Sequences were obtained from peripheral blood. The receptor was derived from a man aged 60 to 69 with acute or convalescent COVID-19.

The CDR3 DNA is TGTGCCAGCAGTTTTCGTGGACTAGCGGGGGGATTAGATACGCAGTATTTT. Translating it yields CASSFRGLAGGLDTQYF. The chain carries TRBV27 and TRBJ2-3; the match to TRBD2 covers 14 bases. V was pared by 3 bases and J by 5 bases, with 7 bases of the junction left unmatched. The germline V gene has CDR1 MNHEY and CDR2 SMNVEV (reference sequence). The CDR3 length is 17 residues.